The 16 T cell receptor beta chains listed next were all sequenced from one sample in a study of CD8 T cells in ankylosing spondylitis. Findings of the study overall: Characteristic, it appeared, of ankylosing spondylitis blood was a TCR beta motif of eight or nine highly homologous variants.

These TCRs' antigens remain unknown. TCRdb called the 5' RACE reads again in MiXCR, with one record for every CDR3 protein. This table holds 700,000 to 850,000 distinct CDR3 sequences, approximately 10% found once. Sample: blood, either unsorted or a sorted T cell fraction (not recorded which). These receptors were obtained from a male donor with ankylosing spondylitis.

This clonotype was seen at least ten times. The genes are TRBV11-2 and TRBJ2-7; D ambiguous. The CDR3 has 11 residues. Looked up from germline, CDR1 is SGHAT and CDR2 is FQNNGV. In nucleotides, the CDR3 is TGTGCCAGCAGCTTGGGCAGAAACCTACAGGTC. Its translation: CASSLGRNLQV.

This clonotype was seen many times. The chain is built from TRBV7-2 and TRBJ2-5, with D perhaps matching TRBD1 (6 bases). V dropped 5 bases and J dropped 4 bases, with 17 bases sitting between them. Germline V gives CDR1 SGHTA, CDR2 FQGNSA. The CDR3 covers 15 residues. In DNA, the CDR3 is TGTGCCAGCAGCCCAAAGACAGGAATGGGAGAGACCCAGTACTTC. Its protein product is CASSPKTGMGETQYF.

This clonotype was seen ten or more times. This rearrangement joins TRBV12-3 or TRBV12-4 to TRBJ1-1; 8 nucleotides line up with TRBD1. CDR3 length equals 16 residues. Trimming removed 5 bases from V and 1 base from J; junction bases left unmatched: 9. The DNA for the CDR3 is TGTGCCAGCAGTCAATCCTCCGGGACAGGGAACACTGAAGCTTTCTTT. As protein: CASSQSSGTGNTEAFF.

This clonotype was observed at least ten times. The chain joins TRBV20-1 to TRBJ2-3; 9 bases match TRBD2. The length of the CDR3 is 15 residues. The V gene's germline CDR1 is DFQATT and CDR2 SNEGSKA (reference sequence). Trimming removed 5 bases from V and 7 bases from J; junction bases left unmatched: 13. The CDR3 DNA follows: TGCAGTGCTGCCTCCGCGGGAGGGTTCGGGAATACGCAGTATTTT. Translated: CSAASAGGFGNTQYF.

The chain couples TRBV5-5 to TRBJ1-6; D is perhaps TRBD1 (6 bases). Germline loops: CDR1 SGHKS, CDR2 YYEKEE (reference sequence). Trimming took 0 bases from V and 10 from J, leaving 14 bases between them. The CDR3 consists of 15 residues. CDR3 in DNA: TGTGCCAGCAGCTTGGAGCCGGGGGCGCGGTCACCCCTCCACTTT. Protein sequence: CASSLEPGARSPLHF.

This clonotype has more than one count but fewer than ten. The chain couples TRBV7-9 to TRBJ1-1; D might be TRBD1 (6 bases). Germline-derived CDR1 and CDR2 are SEHNR and FQNEAQ (reference sequence). The CDR3 has 15 amino acids. Between the trimmed V and J ends, which lost 0 bases and 3 bases, there was a span of 11 bases. CDR3 sequence: CASSLAGGAYTEAFF. The DNA of the CDR3 is TGTGCCAGCAGCTTAGCTGGGGGCGCGTACACTGAAGCTTTCTTT.

The sample holds many counts of this clonotype. This sequence joins TRBV7-9 and TRBJ2-5; 7 nucleotides align to TRBD1. CDR3 length: 14 amino acids. Germline V gene data show CDR1 as SEHNR and CDR2 as FQNEAQ (reference sequence). The junction had 8 bases not matched to a gene; V was cut back by 5 bases and J by 5 bases. As DNA, the CDR3 is TGTGCCAGCAGCCACAGACAGGGCGGCGAGACCCAGTACTTC. This translates into CASSHRQGGETQYF. Full variable domain (missing parts from reference TRBV7-9 and TRBJ2-5): DTGVSQNPRHKITKRGQNVTFRCDPISEHNRLYWYRQTLGQGPEFLTYFQNEAQLEKSRLLSDRFSAERPKGSFSTLEIQRTEQGDSAMYLCASSHRQGGETQYFGPGTRLLVL.

This chain uses TRBV6-5 with TRBJ2-7; a weak D match, TRBD2 (5 bases). The CDR3 has 17 amino acids. Germline lookup yields CDR1 MNHEY and CDR2 SVGAGI. V lost 0 bases and J lost 4, with 19 bases in between. CDR3 amino acids: CASSYSAPNSGNYEQYF. The CDR3 coding sequence is TGTGCCAGCAGTTACTCGGCCCCCAACAGCGGAAATTACGAGCAGTACTTC.

This clonotype turned up a few times. This chain uses TRBV20-1 with TRBJ1-2; D is ambiguous. Germline lookup yields CDR1 DFQATT and CDR2 SNEGSKA (reference sequence). This CDR3 region has 12 residues. The V end was cut by 6 bases, the J end by 8 bases, with 16 bases between. The CDR3 nucleotides are TGCAGTGCAAGGACCCGGGCTCACGGCTACACCTTC. It yields the protein CSARTRAHGYTF.

J is TRBJ1-3 and V is TRBV20-1; the D is unclear. CDR3 size: 13 residues. Trimming took off 5 bases at V and 0 bases at J, with 8 bases between the two ends. Looked up from germline, CDR1 is DFQATT and CDR2 is SNEGSKA (reference sequence). CDR3: CSAVRSSGNTIYF. The CDR3 DNA reads TGCAGTGCTGTCAGGTCCTCTGGAAACACCATATATTTT.

This clonotype was counted only a few times. CDR3 DNA: TGCGCCAGCAGCCAAGAGTCTCCCCTCTCTGGAAACACCATATATTTT. Its protein is CASSQESPLSGNTIYF. This rearrangement joins TRBV4-3 to TRBJ1-3; D gene uncertain. Trimming took off 0 bases at V and 0 bases at J, with 9 bases between the two ends. The CDR3 has 16 amino acids. In germline, CDR1 is LGHNA, CDR2 YSLEER.

This clonotype was detected only once. This sequence joins TRBV20-1 and TRBJ1-6; D not certain. The V gene's germline CDR1 is DFQATT and CDR2 SNEGSKA (reference sequence). Trimming pared 5 bases from V and 4 bases from J, leaving 15 bases between. The CDR3 has 15 residues. This CDR3 is CSARIITGYNSPLHF. The CDR3, as DNA: TGCAGTGCTCGGATTATTACGGGGTATAATTCACCCCTCCACTTT.

V usage is TRBV6-5 and J usage is TRBJ1-5; D perhaps matches TRBD1 (5 bases). Germline loops: CDR1 MNHEY, CDR2 SVGAGI. V was pared by 2 bases and J by 7 bases, with 12 bases between. The CDR3 is 14 residues long. CDR3 DNA: TGTGCCAGCAGTTACAAGGGGATTAGACAGCCCCAGCATTTT. Amino acids: CASSYKGIRQPQHF.

The V gene is TRBV30, the J gene TRBJ1-1, with unresolved D. With 0 bases removed from V and 3 bases from J, the gap between germline ends came to 5 bases. Germline V gene sequence: CDR1 GTSNPN, CDR2 SVGIG (reference sequence). The CDR3 has 12 residues. The CDR3 sequence: CAWSVPYTEAFF. CDR3 DNA sequence: TGTGCCTGGAGTGTACCCTACACTGAAGCTTTCTTT.

This clonotype occurred many times. This sequence joins TRBV7-2 and TRBJ2-7; D unresolved. Per the germline V gene, CDR1 is SGHTA and CDR2 is FQGNSA. Trimming took off 6 bases at V and 0 bases at J, with 12 bases between the two ends. CDR3 length: 14 residues. The CDR3 DNA sequence: TGTGCCAGCAGGGAGATGGGTAGCTCCTACGAGCAGTACTTC. Translating it yields CASREMGSSYEQYF.

This chain links TRBV20-1 with TRBJ1-2, with 7 bases aligning to TRBD1. V gave up 6 bases and J gave up 3 bases; unmatched junction bases: 4. Germline V gene data show CDR1 as DFQATT and CDR2 as SNEGSKA (reference sequence). CDR3 length: 12 residues. Here the CDR3 DNA reads TGCAGTGCCACGACAGGGCACTATGGCTACACCTTC. Protein product: CSATTGHYGYTF.